This T cell receptor beta chain was profiled in a study of identical twins. Germline loops: CDR1 SGHVS, CDR2 FNYEAQ. The V gene lost 1 base and the J gene lost 2 bases, with 13 bases spanning the gap. This CDR3 spans 16 amino acids. MiXCR was run by TCRdb on the 5' RACE reads, yielding one entry per CDR3 protein. The sample consists of about 220,000 distinct CDR3 sequences, 6.5% of them appearing once. These data were also filed under a second study, of T cells expressing NK-cell markers.

The source material was CD8+ T cells sorted from blood. This chain links TRBV7-6 with TRBJ2-3, with D possibly being TRBD2 (5 bases). The origin of this receptor is a woman aged 18-29 years in good health. CDR3 protein: CASSLGFAGSTDTQYF. For the CDR3, the DNA is TGTGCCAGCAGCTTAGGGTTCGCGGGCTCCACAGATACGCAGTATTTT.